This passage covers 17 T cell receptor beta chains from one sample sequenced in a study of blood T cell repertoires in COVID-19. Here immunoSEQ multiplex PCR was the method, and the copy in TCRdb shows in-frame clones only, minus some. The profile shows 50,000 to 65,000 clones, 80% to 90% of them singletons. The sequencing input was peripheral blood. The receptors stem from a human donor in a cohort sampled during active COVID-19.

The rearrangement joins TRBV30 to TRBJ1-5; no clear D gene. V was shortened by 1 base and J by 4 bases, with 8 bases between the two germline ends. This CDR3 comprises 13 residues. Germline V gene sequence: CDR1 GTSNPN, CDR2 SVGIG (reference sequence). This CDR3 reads CAWSESQNQPQHF. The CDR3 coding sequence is TGTGCCTGGAGTGAGTCACAGAATCAGCCCCAGCATTTT.

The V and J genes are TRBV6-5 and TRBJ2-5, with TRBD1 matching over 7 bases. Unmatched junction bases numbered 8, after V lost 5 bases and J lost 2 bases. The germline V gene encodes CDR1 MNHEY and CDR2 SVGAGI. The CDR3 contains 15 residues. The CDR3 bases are TGTGCCAGCAGTAGGGACAGTACCTATCAAGAGACCCAGTACTTC. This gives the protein CASSRDSTYQETQYF.

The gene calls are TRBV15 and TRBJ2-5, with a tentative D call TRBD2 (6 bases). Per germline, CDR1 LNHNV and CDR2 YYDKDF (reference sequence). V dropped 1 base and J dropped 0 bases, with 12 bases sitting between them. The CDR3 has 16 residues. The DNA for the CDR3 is TGTGCCACCAGCAGAGTGGGGGGAAATAACCAAGAGACCCAGTACTTC. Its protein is CATSRVGGNNQETQYF.

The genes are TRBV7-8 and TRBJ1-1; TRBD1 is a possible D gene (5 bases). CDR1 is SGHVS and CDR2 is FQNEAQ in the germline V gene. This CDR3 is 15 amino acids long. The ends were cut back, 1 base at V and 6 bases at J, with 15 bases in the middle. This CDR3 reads CASSLEDWGGAEAFF. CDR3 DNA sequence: TGTGCCAGCAGCTTAGAAGATTGGGGCGGCGCTGAAGCTTTCTTT.

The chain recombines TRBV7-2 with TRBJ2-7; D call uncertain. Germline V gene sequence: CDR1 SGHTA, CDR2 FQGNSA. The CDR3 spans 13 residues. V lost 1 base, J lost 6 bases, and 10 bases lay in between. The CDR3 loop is CASSLERGTEQYF. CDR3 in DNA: TGTGCCAGCAGCTTAGAGCGCGGAACCGAGCAGTACTTC.

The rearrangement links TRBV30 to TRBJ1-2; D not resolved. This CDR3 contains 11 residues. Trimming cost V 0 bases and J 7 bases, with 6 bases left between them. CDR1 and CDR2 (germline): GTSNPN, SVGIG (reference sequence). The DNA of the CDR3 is TGTGCCTGGAGTGTATCTTTTGGCTACACCTTC. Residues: CAWSVSFGYTF. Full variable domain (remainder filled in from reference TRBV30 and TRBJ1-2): SQTIHQWPATLVQPVGSPLSLECTVEGTSNPNLYWYRQAAGRGLQLLFYSVGIGQISSEVPQNLSASRPQDRQFILSSKKLLLSDSGFYLCAWSVSFGYTFGSGTRLTVV.

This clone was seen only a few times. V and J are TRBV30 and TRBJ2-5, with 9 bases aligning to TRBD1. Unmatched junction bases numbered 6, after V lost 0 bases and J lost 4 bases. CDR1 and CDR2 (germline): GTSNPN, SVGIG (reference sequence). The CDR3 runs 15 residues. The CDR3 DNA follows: TGTGCCTGGAGTGTGGGGGACAGGGTCGTAGAGACCCAGTACTTC. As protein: CAWSVGDRVVETQYF.

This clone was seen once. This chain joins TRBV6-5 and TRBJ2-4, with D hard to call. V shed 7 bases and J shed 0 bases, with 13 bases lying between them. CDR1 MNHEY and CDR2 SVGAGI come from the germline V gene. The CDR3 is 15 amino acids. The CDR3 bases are TGTGCCAGCATCGGCGGTACACTAGCCAAAAACATTCAGTACTTC. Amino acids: CASIGGTLAKNIQYF.

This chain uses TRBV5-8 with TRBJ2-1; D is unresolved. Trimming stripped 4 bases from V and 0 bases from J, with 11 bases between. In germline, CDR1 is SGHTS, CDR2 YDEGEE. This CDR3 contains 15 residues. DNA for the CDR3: TGTGCCAGCAGCGCCCGTCCGAGCTCCTACAATGAGCAGTTCTTC. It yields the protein CASSARPSSYNEQFF.

This CDR3 reads CSALRGSAQHF. In nucleotides, the CDR3 is TGCAGTGCCCTCAGGGGTTCGGCCCAGCATTTT. The gene calls are TRBV20-1 and TRBJ1-5, with TRBD1 as a possible D gene (6 bases). This CDR3 region has 11 residues. In germline, CDR1 is DFQATT, CDR2 SNEGSKA (reference sequence). With 6 bases removed from V and 11 bases from J, the gap between germline ends came to 14 bases.

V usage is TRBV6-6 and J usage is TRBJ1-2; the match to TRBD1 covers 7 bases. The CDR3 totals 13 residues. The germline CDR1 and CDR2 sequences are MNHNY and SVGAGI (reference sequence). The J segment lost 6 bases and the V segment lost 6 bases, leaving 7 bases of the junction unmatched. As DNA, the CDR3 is TGTGCCAGCAGCAACAGGGGTAATAATGGCTACACCTTC. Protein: CASSNRGNNGYTF.

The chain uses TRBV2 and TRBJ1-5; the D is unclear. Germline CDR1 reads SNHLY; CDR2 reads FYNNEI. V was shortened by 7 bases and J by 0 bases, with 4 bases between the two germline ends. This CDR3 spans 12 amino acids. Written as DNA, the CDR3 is TGTGCCAGCACCTATAGCAATCAGCCCCAGCATTTT. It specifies CASTYSNQPQHF.

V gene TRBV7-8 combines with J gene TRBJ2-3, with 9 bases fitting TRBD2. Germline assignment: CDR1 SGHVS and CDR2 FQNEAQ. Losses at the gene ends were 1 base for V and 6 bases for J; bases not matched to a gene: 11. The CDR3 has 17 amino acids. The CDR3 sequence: CASSLGSQAGGRDTQYF. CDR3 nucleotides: TGTGCCAGCAGCTTAGGATCCCAAGCGGGGGGCAGGGATACGCAGTATTTT.

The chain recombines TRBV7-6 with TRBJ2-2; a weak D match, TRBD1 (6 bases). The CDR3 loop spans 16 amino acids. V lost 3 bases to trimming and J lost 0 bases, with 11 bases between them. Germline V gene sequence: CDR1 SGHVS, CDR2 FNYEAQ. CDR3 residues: CASSLGQTSNTGELFF. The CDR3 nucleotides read TGTGCCAGCAGCTTGGGACAAACCTCGAACACCGGGGAGCTGTTTTTT.

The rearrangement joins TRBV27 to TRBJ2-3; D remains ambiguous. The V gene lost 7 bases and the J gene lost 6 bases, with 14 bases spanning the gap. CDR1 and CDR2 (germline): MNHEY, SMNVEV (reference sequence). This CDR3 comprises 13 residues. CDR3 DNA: TGTGCCAGCACCGAAACAGCCACCGATACGCAGTATTTT. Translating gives CASTETATDTQYF.

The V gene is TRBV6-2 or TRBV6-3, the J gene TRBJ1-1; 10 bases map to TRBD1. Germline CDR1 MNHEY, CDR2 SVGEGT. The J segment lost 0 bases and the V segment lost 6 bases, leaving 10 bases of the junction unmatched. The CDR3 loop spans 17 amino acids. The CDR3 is CASSRDRGFGMNTEAFF. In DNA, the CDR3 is TGTGCCAGCAGCCGGGACAGGGGTTTCGGGATGAACACTGAAGCTTTCTTT.

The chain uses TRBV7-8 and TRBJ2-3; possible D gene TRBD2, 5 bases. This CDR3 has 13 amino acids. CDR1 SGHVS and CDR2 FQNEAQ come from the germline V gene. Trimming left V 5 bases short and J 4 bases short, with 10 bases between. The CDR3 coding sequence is TGTGCCAGCAGCAAACTAGTTTCAGATACGCAGTATTTT. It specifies CASSKLVSDTQYF.